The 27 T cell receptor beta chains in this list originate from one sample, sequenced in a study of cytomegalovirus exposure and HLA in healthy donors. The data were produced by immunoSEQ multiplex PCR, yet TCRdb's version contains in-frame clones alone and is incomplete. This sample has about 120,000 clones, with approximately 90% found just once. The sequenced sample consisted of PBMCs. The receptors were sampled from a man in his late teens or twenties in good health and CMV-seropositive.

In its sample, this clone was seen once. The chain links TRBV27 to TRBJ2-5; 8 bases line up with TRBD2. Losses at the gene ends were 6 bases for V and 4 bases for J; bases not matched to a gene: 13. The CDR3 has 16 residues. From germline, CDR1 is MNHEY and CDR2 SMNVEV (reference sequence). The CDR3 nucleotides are TGTGCCAGCAGACCGAGCGGGGGAGGCTTACTAGAGACCCAGTACTTC. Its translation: CASRPSGGGLLETQYF.

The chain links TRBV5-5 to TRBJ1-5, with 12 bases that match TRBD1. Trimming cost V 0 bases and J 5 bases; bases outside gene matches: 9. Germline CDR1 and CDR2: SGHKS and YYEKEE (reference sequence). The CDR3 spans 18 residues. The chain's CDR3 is CASSLANRDRGLDQPQHF. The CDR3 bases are TGTGCCAGCAGCTTGGCCAATCGGGACAGGGGGCTAGATCAGCCCCAGCATTTT.

CDR3 residues: CSVSGQSDYEQYF. CDR3 in DNA: TGCAGCGTGAGTGGACAGTCCGACTACGAGCAGTACTTC. This rearrangement joins TRBV29-1 to TRBJ2-7, with a possible D match to TRBD1 (6 bases). The CDR3 extends over 13 amino acids. V lost 6 bases to trimming and J lost 3 bases, with 15 bases between them. From germline, CDR1 is SQVTM and CDR2 ANQGSEA.

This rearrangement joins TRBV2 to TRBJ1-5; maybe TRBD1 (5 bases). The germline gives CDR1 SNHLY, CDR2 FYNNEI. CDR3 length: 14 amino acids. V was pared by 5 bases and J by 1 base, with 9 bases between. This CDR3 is CASSPTVSNQPQHF. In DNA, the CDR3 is TGTGCCAGCAGTCCGACAGTGAGCAATCAGCCCCAGCATTTT.

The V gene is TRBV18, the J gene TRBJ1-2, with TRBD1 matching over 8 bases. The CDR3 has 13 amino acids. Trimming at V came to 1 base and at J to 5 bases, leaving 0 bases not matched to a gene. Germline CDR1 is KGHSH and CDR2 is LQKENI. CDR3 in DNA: TGTGCCAGCTCACCACGGACAGGGTATGGCTACACCTTC. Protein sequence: CASSPRTGYGYTF.

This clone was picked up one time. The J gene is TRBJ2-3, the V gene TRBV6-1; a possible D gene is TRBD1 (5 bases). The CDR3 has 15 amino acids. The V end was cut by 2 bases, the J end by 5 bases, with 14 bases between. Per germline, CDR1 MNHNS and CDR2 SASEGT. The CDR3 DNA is TGTGCCAGCAGTGAAACATTAGGGGTAGGAGATACGCAGTATTTT. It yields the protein CASSETLGVGDTQYF.

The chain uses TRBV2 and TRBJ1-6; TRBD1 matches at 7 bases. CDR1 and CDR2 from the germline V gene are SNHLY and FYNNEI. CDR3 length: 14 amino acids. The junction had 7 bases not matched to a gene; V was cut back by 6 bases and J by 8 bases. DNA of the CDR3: TGTGCCAGCAGAGACAGGGTGGCGGATTCACCCCTCCACTTT. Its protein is CASRDRVADSPLHF. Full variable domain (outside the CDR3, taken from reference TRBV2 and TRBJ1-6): EPEVTQTPSHQVTQMGQEVILRCVPISNHLYFYWYRQILGQKVEFLVSFYNNEISEKSEIFDDQFSVERPDGSNFTLKIRSTKLEDSAMYFCASRDRVADSPLHFGNGTRLTVT.

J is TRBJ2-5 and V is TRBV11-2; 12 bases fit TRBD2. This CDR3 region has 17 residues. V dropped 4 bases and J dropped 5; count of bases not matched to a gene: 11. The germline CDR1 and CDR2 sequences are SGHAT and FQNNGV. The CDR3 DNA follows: TGTGCCAGCAGCTCTTCCATCACTAGCGGGGGGCGGGAGACCCAGTACTTC. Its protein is CASSSSITSGGRETQYF.

The CDR3 DNA reads as TGTGCCAGCAGCTTTGGGACAGGGGGGATCAATGAGCAGTTCTTC. It is translated as CASSFGTGGINEQFF. The chain has TRBV5-6 and TRBJ2-1; 11 positions match TRBD1. The CDR3 contains 15 residues. Germline values: CDR1 SGHDT, CDR2 YYEEEE. With V trimmed by 2 bases and J by 6 bases, 4 bases remained unmatched.

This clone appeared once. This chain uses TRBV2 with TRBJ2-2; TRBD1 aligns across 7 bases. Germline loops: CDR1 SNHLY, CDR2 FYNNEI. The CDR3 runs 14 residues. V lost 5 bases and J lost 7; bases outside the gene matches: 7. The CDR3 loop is CASSPDRALGELFF. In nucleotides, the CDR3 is TGTGCCAGCAGTCCTGACAGGGCTCTCGGGGAGCTGTTTTTT.

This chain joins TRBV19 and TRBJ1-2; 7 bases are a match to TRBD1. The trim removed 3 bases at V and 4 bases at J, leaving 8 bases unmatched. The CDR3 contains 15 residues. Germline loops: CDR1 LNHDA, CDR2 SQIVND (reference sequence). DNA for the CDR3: TGTGCCAGTAGTATGGAGGGGGCCGGAGTCTATGGCTACACCTTC. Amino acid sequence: CASSMEGAGVYGYTF.

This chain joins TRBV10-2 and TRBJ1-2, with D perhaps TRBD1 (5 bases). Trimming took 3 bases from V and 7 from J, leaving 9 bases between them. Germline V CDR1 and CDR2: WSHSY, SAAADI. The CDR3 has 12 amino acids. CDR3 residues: CASSDRASGYTF. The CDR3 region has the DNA TGCGCCAGCAGTGACAGGGCGTCTGGCTACACCTTC.

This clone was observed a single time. Here the CDR3 reads CASTSLNYGYTF. The CDR3 DNA sequence: TGTGCCAGCACGAGCCTCAACTATGGCTACACCTTC. The chain carries TRBV6-1 and TRBJ1-2; D remains ambiguous. Germline V gene lookup returns CDR1 MNHNS and CDR2 SASEGT. The CDR3 extends over 12 amino acids. V lost 7 bases, J lost 2 bases, and 8 bases lay in between.

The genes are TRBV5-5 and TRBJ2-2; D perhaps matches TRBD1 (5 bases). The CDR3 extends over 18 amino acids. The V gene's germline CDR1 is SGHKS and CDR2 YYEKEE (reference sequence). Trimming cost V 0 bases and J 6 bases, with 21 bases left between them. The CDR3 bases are TGTGCCAGCAGCTTGGCGTTTGAAGGGGCGAGAAGGTCCGGGGAGCTGTTTTTT. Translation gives CASSLAFEGARRSGELFF.

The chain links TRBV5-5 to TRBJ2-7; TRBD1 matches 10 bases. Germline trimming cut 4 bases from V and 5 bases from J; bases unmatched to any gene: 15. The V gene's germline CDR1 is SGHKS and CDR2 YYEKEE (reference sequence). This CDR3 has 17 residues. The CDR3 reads CASSPNLRDRGLHEQYF. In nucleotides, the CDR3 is TGTGCCAGCAGCCCAAACCTCCGGGACAGGGGACTCCACGAGCAGTACTTC.

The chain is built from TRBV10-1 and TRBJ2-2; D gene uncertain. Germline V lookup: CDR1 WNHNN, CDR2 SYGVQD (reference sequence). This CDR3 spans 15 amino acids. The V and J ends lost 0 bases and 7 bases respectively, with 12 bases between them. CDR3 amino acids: CASSESSRRYGELFF. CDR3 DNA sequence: TGCGCCAGCAGTGAGTCGAGTCGTCGGTACGGGGAGCTGTTTTTT.

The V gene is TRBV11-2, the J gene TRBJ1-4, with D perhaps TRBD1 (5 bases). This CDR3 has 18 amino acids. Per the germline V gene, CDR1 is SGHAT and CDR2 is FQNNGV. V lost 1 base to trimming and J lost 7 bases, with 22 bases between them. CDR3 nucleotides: TGTGCCAGCAGCTTAGTAGGATTTTCTGGGGGACTGGGTGAAAAACTGTTTTTT. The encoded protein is CASSLVGFSGGLGEKLFF.

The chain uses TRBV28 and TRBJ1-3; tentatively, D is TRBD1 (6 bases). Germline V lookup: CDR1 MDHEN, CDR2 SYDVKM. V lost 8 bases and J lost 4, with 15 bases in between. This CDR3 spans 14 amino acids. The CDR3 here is CASGLGGLGNTIYF. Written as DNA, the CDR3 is TGTGCCAGCGGACTCGGGGGGCTCGGAAACACCATATATTTT.

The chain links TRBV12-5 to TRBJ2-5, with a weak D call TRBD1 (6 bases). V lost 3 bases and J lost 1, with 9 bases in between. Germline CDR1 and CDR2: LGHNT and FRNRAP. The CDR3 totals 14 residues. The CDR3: CASGLMDSQETQYF. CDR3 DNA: TGTGCTAGTGGTTTAATGGACAGCCAAGAGACCCAGTACTTC.

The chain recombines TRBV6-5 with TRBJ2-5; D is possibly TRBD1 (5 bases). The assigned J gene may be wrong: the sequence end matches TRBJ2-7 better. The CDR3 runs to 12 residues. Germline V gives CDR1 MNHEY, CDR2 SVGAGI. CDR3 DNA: TGTGCCAGCAAGTTCTGGGGCGGCGAGCAGTACTTC. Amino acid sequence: CASKFWGGEQYF.

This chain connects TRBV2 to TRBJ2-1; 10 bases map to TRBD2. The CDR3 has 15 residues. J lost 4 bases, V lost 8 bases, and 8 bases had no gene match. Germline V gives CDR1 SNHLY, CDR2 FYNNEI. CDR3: CASRKGSGGYNEQFF. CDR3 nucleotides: TGTGCCAGCCGTAAGGGTAGCGGGGGGTACAATGAGCAGTTCTTC. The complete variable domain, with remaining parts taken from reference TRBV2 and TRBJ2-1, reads EPEVTQTPSHQVTQMGQEVILRCVPISNHLYFYWYRQILGQKVEFLVSFYNNEISEKSEIFDDQFSVERPDGSNFTLKIRSTKLEDSAMYFCASRKGSGGYNEQFFGPGTRLTVL.

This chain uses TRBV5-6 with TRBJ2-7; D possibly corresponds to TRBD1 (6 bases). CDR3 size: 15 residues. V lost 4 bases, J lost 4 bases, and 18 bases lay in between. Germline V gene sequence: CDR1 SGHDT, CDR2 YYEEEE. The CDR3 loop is CASSQDPQGVYEQYF. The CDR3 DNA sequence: TGTGCCAGCAGCCAGGACCCACAGGGAGTTTACGAGCAGTACTTC. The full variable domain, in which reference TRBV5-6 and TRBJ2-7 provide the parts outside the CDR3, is DAGVTQSPTHLIKTRGQQVTLRCSPKSGHDTVSWYQQALGQGPQFIFQYYEEEERQRGNFPDRFSGHQFPNYSSELNVNALLLGDSALYLCASSQDPQGVYEQYFGPGTRLTVT.

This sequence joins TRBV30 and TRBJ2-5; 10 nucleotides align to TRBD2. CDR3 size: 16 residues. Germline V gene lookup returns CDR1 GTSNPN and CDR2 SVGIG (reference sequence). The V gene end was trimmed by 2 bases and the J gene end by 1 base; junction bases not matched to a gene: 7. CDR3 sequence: CAWSSLLAGAQETQYF. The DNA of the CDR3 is TGTGCCTGGAGTTCCCTGCTAGCGGGGGCCCAAGAGACCCAGTACTTC.

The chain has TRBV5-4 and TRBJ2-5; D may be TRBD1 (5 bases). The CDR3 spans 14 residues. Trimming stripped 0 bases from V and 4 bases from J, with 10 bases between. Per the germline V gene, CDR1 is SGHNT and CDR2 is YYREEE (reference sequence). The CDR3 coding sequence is TGTGCCAGCAGCTTGGTAGGGGTAGGAGAGACCCAGTACTTC. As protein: CASSLVGVGETQYF.

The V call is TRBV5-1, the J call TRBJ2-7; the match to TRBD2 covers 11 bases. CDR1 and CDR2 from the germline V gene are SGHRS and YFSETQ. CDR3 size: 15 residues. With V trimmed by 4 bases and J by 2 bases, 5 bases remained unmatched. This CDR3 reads CASSTTSGRTYEQYF. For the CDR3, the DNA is TGCGCCAGCAGCACAACTAGCGGGAGAACCTACGAGCAGTACTTC.

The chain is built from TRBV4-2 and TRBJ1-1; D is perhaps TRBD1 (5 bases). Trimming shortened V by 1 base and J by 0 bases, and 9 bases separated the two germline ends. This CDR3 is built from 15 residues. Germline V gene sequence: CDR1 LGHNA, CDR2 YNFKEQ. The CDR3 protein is CASSQVWGMNTEAFF. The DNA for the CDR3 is TGTGCCAGCAGCCAAGTATGGGGCATGAACACTGAAGCTTTCTTT.

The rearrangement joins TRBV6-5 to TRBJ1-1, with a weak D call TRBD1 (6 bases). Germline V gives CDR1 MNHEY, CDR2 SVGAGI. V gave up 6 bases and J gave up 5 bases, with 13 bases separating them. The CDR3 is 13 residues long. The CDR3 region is CASRPTGLTEAFF. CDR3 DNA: TGTGCCAGCAGACCCACAGGGTTGACTGAAGCTTTCTTT.